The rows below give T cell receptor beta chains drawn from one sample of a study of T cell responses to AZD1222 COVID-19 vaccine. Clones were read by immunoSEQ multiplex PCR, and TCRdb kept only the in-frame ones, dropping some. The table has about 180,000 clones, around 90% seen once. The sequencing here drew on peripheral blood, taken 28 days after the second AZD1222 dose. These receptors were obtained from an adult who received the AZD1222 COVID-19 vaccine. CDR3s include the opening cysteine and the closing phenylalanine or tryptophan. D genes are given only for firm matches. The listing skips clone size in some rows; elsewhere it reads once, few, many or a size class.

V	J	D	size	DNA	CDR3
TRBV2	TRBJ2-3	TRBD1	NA	TGTGCCAGCAGTAAAGGGGGCGCGACGCTAGATACGCAGTATTTT	CASSKGGATLDTQYF
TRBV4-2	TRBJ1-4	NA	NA	TGTGCCAGCAGCCAAGTTGACACCGATAATGAAAAACTGTTTTTT	CASSQVDTDNEKLFF
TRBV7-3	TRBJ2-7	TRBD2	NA	TGTGCCAGCAGCTTAACCGGGACTAGCGGTTACGAGCAGTACTTC	CASSLTGTSGYEQYF
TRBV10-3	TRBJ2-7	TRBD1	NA	TGTGCCATCAGTGAGACCGACAGGGGGTCGCAGTACTTC	CAISETDRGSQYF
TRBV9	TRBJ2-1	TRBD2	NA	TGTGCCAGCAGCGTAGTAGCGGGAGAGAATGAGCAGTTCTTC	CASSVVAGENEQFF
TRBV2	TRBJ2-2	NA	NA	TGTGCCAGCAGTGAAGAAAGGCCCTTGAACACCGGGGAGCTGTTTTTT	CASSEERPLNTGELFF
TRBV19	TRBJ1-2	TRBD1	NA	TGTGCCAGTAGTACCCGACAGGGAAACTATGGCTACACCTTC	CASSTRQGNYGYTF
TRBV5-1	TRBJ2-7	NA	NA	TGCGCCAGCAGCTTGGATTCAGGGATCTCATCCCACGAGCAGTACTTC	CASSLDSGISSHEQYF
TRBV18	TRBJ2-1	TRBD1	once	TGTGCCAGCTCACCATCTGGGGACAGGGTCAATGAGCAGTTCTTC	CASSPSGDRVNEQFF
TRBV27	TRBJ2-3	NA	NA	TGTGCCAGCAGTTTAGGCGGGGGACACACAGATACGCAGTATTTT	CASSLGGGHTDTQYF
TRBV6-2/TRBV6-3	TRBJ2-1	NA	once	TGTGCCAGCAGTTACAGGAGGGGAGCCGTATTTACCTACAATGAGCAGTTCTTC	CASSYRRGAVFTYNEQFF
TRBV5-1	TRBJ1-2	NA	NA	TGCGCCAGCAGCCCTGCCGGGACCGACTATGGCTACACCTTC	CASSPAGTDYGYTF
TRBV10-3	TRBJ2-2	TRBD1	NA	TGTGCCATCAGTGATACCGGGACAGGGAACACCGGGGAGCTGTTTTTT	CAISDTGTGNTGELFF
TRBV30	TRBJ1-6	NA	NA	TGTGCCTGGGGAGCCCGGGCCGGTGTCTCACCCCTCCACTTT	CAWGARAGVSPLHF
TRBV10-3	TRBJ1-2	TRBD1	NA	TGTGCCATCAGTGAGACGGCGTCAGCGGGACAGGTGGGATCTAACTATGGCTACACCTTC	CAISETASAGQVGSNYGYTF
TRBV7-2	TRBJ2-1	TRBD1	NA	TGTGCCAGCAGCTTCGGGACAGGTTACAATGAGCAGTTCTTC	CASSFGTGYNEQFF
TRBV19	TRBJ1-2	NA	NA	TGTGCCAGTAGTAACCCCTCAAAAGATTCCTATGGCTACACCTTC	CASSNPSKDSYGYTF
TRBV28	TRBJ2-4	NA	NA	TGTGCCAGCAGTCGTCTAGCAGGGTCCGGAGGAAACATTCAGTACTTC	CASSRLAGSGGNIQYF
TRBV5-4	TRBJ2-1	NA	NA	TGTGCCAGCAGCTTGGAGGGAAGCTCCACCTACAATGAGCAGTTCTTC	CASSLEGSSTYNEQFF
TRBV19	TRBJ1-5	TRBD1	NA	TGTGCCAGTAGTCCACGCGGACAGGCCCATCAGCCCCAGCATTTT	CASSPRGQAHQPQHF
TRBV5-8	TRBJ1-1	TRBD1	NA	TGTGCCAGCAGCCGGGGGACAGGGGGCCTCACTGAAGCTTTCTTT	CASSRGTGGLTEAFF
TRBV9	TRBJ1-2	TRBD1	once	TGTGCCAGCAGCGTAGGAGGCAGGGGGTATGGCTACACCTTC	CASSVGGRGYGYTF
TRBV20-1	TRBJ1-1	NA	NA	TGCAGTGCTAGTCCCGCTGAAGCTTTCTTT	CSASPAEAFF
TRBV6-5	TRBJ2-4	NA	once	TGTGCCAGCAGTCGGACAGCCGCGACCAAAAACATTCAGTACTTC	CASSRTAATKNIQYF
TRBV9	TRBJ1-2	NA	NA	TGTGCCAGCAGCCCGGACGTTCGTTGGGGTTCCTATGGCTACACCTTC	CASSPDVRWGSYGYTF
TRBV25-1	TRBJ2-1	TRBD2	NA	TGTGCCAGCAGTGAACTCTCTACGGGGGGGGACAATGAGCAGTTCTTC	CASSELSTGGDNEQFF
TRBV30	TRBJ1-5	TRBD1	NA	TGTGCCTGGAGTACCGGGACAGGCAATCAGCCCCAGCATTTT	CAWSTGTGNQPQHF
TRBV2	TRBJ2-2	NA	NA	TGTGCCAGCAGTGAAGCCCGGGGAGTCACCGGGGAGCTGTTTTTT	CASSEARGVTGELFF
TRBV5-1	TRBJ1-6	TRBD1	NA	TGCGCCAGCAGCTTGTTCGGACAGGGCCTTGTTAATTCACCCCTCCACTTT	CASSLFGQGLVNSPLHF
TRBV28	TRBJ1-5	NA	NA	TGTGCCAGCAGAGGAGAAGGGTGGAATCAGCCCCAGCATTTT	CASRGEGWNQPQHF
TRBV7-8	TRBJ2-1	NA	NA	TGTGCCAGCAGCTTAGGGCAGAGATACAATGAGCAGTTCTTC	CASSLGQRYNEQFF
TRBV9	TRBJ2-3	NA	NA	TGTGCCAGCAGCGTAGGACAGAGCACAGATACGCAGTATTTT	CASSVGQSTDTQYF
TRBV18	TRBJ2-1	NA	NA	TGTGCCAGCTCACCAGACGGGAGCTACAATGAGCAGTTCTTC	CASSPDGSYNEQFF
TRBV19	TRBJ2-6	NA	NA	TGTGCCAGTAGTAAGTTAGGTAACTCTGGGGCCAACGTCCTGACTTTC	CASSKLGNSGANVLTF
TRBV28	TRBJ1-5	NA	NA	TGTGCCAGCAGTTTATGGCGGGGCGCAGGTTCTCAGCCCCAGCATTTT	CASSLWRGAGSQPQHF
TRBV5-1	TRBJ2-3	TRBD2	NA	TGCGCCAGCAGCACATCGGGACTAGCGGGTGGCGATACGCAGTATTTT	CASSTSGLAGGDTQYF
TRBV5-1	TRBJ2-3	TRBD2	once	TGCGCCAGCAGCTTCGGACTAGCGGACGGCACAGATACGCAGTATTTT	CASSFGLADGTDTQYF
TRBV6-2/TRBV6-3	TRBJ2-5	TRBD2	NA	TGTGCCAGCAGTCTTCTAGCGGGCCTAGAGACCCAGTACTTC	CASSLLAGLETQYF
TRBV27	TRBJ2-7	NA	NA	TGTGCCAGCAGTTTAATTTCGGGGCAGGGGCGCAAGAACGAGCAGTACTTC	CASSLISGQGRKNEQYF
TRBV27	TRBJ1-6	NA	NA	TGTGCCAGCAGTTCAGGGACCCATAATTCACCCCTCCACTTT	CASSSGTHNSPLHF
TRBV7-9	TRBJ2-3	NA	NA	TGTGCCAGCAGCTTATTGCAGACTTCTAGCACAGATACGCAGTATTTT	CASSLLQTSSTDTQYF
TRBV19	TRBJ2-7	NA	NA	TGTGCCAGTAGTGTCTCAGGGGCTTCCTACGAGCAGTACTTC	CASSVSGASYEQYF
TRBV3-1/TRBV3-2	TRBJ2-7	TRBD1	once	TGTGCCAGCAGCCAACTAACAACAGGGGGCAGTCGCGAGCAGTACTTC	CASSQLTTGGSREQYF
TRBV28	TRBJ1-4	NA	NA	TGTGCCAGCAGTTTGGGTTGGCGCACTAATGAAAAACTGTTTTTT	CASSLGWRTNEKLFF
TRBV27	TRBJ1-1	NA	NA	TGTGCCAGCAGTTTATCAGGGGGGGGAAAAGCTTTCTTT	CASSLSGGGKAFF
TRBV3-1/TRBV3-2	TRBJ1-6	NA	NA	TGTGCCAGCAGCCGAAACAGGGCCCTCTATAATTCACCCCTCCACTTT	CASSRNRALYNSPLHF
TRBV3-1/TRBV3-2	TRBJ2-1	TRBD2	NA	TGTGCCAGCAGCCAGGCAGGACTAGCGGGAGGAAATGAGCAGTTCTTC	CASSQAGLAGGNEQFF
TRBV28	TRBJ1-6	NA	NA	TGTGCCAGCAGTTCCGTAGGGACCAATTCACCCCTCCACTTT	CASSSVGTNSPLHF
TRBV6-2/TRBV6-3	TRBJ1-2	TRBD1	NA	TGTGCCAGCAGCTTACGGACAGGGGAGCATGGCTACACCTTC	CASSLRTGEHGYTF
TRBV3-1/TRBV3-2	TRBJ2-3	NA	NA	TGTGCCAGCAGCCAAGGACAGTCTAGCACAGATACGCAGTATTTT	CASSQGQSSTDTQYF
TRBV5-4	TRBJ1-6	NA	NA	TGTGCCAGCAGCCCCACTCGAGCTATCAATTCACCCCTCCACTTT	CASSPTRAINSPLHF
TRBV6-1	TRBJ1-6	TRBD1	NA	TGTGCCAGCAGTGACGGACAGGGACGGGATAATTCACCCCTCCACTTT	CASSDGQGRDNSPLHF
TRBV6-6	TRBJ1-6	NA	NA	TGTGCCAGCAGTTCCCTTGTTTATAATTCACCCCTCCACTTT	CASSSLVYNSPLHF
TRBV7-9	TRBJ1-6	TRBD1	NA	TGTGCCAGCAGCCCGGGACAGGGTTTACCACCCCTCCACTTT	CASSPGQGLPPLHF
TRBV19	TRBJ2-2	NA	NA	TGTGCCAGTAGTATTATGGCAGGGATGGACACCGGGGAGCTGTTTTTT	CASSIMAGMDTGELFF